This T cell receptor beta chain was captured by sequencing in a study of identical twins. Only a few counts were recorded for this clonotype. Its specificity is unknown. General study results and limits: Researchers reported weaker excess twin sharing in beta out-of-frame sequences.

Through template switching, a universal primer site was introduced, and the cDNA contained unique molecular identifiers. TCRdb reprocessed the 5' RACE reads with MiXCR, giving one entry per CDR3 protein. The table records just under 550,000 distinct CDR3 sequences, 13% to 15% of them present only once. These data were also reused for a study on yellow fever vaccine responses in identical twins.

The source of this sequence is a young woman in good health. The sample was CD4+ T cells sorted from blood.

CDR3: CARAGLVESATQYF. The CDR3 DNA is TGTGCCAGGGCAGGGCTAGTTGAATCCGCTACGCAGTATTTT. The chain is built from TRBV2 and TRBJ2-3, with D possibly matching TRBD1 (5 bases). The V and J ends lost 9 bases and 8 bases respectively, with 21 bases between them. This CDR3 is built from 14 residues. CDR1 and CDR2 (germline): SNHLY, FYNNEI.